The rows below give T cell receptor beta chains drawn from one sample of a study of CD8+ T cells in alopecia areata. Assay used: immunoSEQ multiplex PCR; TCRdb lists only in-frame clones, some missing. The sample records just under 65,000 clones, around 45% being singletons. The sequences come from CD8+ T cells sorted from blood, collected at approximately week 36, from a patient treated with tofacitinib. The receptors were sampled from a human donor with alopecia areata. Each CDR3 is given with its conserved first and last residue. A D gene is named only where the DNA matches it firmly. Clone size is not always given. Where it is, it says once, few, many or a class for expanded clones.

>TRBJ1-1|.|.|TRBV29-1
TGCAGCGTTGTGACGGTGGACAATGAAGCTTTCTTT
CSVVTVDNEAFF
>TRBJ1-2|.|.|TRBV29-1
TGCAGCGTTGTAACGGGTATGGGGGGCTACACCTTC
CSVVTGMGGYTF
>TRBJ2-7|.|few|TRBV7-2
TGTGCCAGCAGCTCCCCTAGCAGGTACGAGCAGTACTTC
CASSSPSRYEQYF
>TRBJ2-2|.|.|TRBV7-2
TGTGCCAGCAGCTTAGTTGGCGGGGAGCTGTTTTTT
CASSLVGGELFF
>TRBJ1-1|TRBD1|.|TRBV25-1
TGTGCCAGCAAACAGGGGGTGTACACTGAAGCTTTCTTT
CASKQGVYTEAFF
>TRBJ1-1|.|.|TRBV13
TGTGCCAGCAGCTACCGGACTGAGAACACTGAAGCTTTCTTT
CASSYRTENTEAFF
>TRBJ2-7|.|few|TRBV18
TGTGCCAGCTCACTCCTTGACGGCTCCTACGAGCAGTACTTC
CASSLLDGSYEQYF
>TRBJ2-7|.|.|TRBV11-2
TGTGCCAGCAGCTTGGAACTAGGAAACGAGCAGTACTTC
CASSLELGNEQYF
>TRBJ1-3|.|few|TRBV20-1
TGCAGTGCTAGAGACGGAAACACCATATATTTT
CSARDGNTIYF
>TRBJ2-7|.|.|TRBV29-1
TGCAGCGTCGTCCCCCTAGCGACCTACGAGCAGTACTTC
CSVVPLATYEQYF
>TRBJ2-7|TRBD1|.|TRBV7-6
TGTGCCAGCAGCTTAGCCGGGACAGGGGTGAACGAGCAGTACTTC
CASSLAGTGVNEQYF
>TRBJ1-2|TRBD1|few|TRBV29-1
TGCAGCGCCACGACAGGGGCGGACTATGGCTACACCTTC
CSATTGADYGYTF
>TRBJ2-5|TRBD2|.|TRBV29-1
TGCAGCGTTGAAGAAGGAACTAGCGGACAAGAGACCCAGTACTTC
CSVEEGTSGQETQYF
>TRBJ2-7|.|.|TRBV10-2
TGCGCCAGCAGTGAGAACAGGGCCTACGAGCAGTACTTC
CASSENRAYEQYF
>TRBJ1-4|TRBD1|few|TRBV9
TGTGCCAGCAGCGCGGCCGCACAGGGGAGTAATGAAAAACTGTTTTTT
CASSAAAQGSNEKLFF
>TRBJ2-3|.|.|TRBV7-9
TGTGCCAGCACCTATCTGGAAGTCGGCACAGATACGCAGTATTTT
CASTYLEVGTDTQYF
>TRBJ2-7|.|.|TRBV5-1
TGCGCCAGCAGCTTGGTTCCCCGAGAGGACCACGAGCAGTACTTC
CASSLVPREDHEQYF
>TRBJ2-7|.|.|TRBV20-1
TGCAGTGCTATCGGATCCTACGAGCAGTACTTC
CSAIGSYEQYF
>TRBJ2-5|.|once|TRBV19
TGTGCCAGTAGTGCACGGCAGGGCCGCCAGGAGACCCAGTACTTC
CASSARQGRQETQYF